This T cell receptor (beta chain) was obtained from a study of OX40 agonist ivuxolimab in advanced cancers. General notes on the study: Ivuxolimab was an agonistic, fully human IgG2 monoclonal antibody directed against OX40 (CD134), a costimulatory receptor. Intravenous ivuxolimab was administered to patients every 2 weeks at six dose levels: 0.01, 0.1, 0.3, 1.5, 3 and 10 mg/kg. Of the 50 or so patients in dose escalation, about 20 had hepatocellular carcinoma, around 15 had melanoma, 9 had renal cell carcinoma and 9 had head and neck cancer. A male proportion of 82.7% and a mean age of about 60 years, ranging from about 23 to 90, were recorded for the dose-escalation cohort. Prior anti-PD-1, anti-PD-L1 or anti-CTLA-4 therapy was permitted, and checkpoint inhibitors had been received by roughly two fifths of dose-escalation patients. Partial responses occurred in three dose-escalation patients, of whom one had hepatocellular carcinoma and two had cutaneous melanoma. Peripheral TCRbeta sequencing aimed to test whether ivuxolimab altered TCR sequence diversity and caused clonal T-cell expansion. The paper describes the monotherapy dose-escalation part (N ≈ 52 patients) of the phase I trial of ivuxolimab.

The paper's findings and limits, for the study overall: Which antigens the clonally expanded peripheral T cells were specific for was not determined. In the 0.1-3.0 mg/kg groups, partial responders were among the patients with the lowest normalized peripheral clonal expansion, particularly in CD8+ T cells. After ivuxolimab, expanded clones were on average more numerous among CD8+ T cells than among CD4+ T cells. At doses of 0.1 to 3.0 mg/kg, clonal expansion of both CD4+ and CD8+ blood T cells was observed from baseline to week 6. Low levels of normalized T-cell clonal expansion were also seen in some nonresponding patients.

To sequence the TCRbeta CDR3 region, genomic DNA was isolated from the sorted cells. TCRbeta CDR3 regions were sequenced using the immunoSEQ Assay. This is the immuneACCESS table as TCRdb keeps it, with only in-frame sequences that have V and J called. A part of the clones is gone; compared with another copy, unresolved V genes explain less than half, and the rest is unexplained. The sample records tens of thousands of clones, approximately 80% of which are singletons. Of the sample, over 2.5% is held by the ten largest clones. Relative to germline, V is 0 bases shorter and J is 6 bases shorter, with 11 bases between their ends. CDR1 and CDR2 (GTSNPN, SVGIG) derive from the germline V gene (reference sequence). Reading from cysteine to phenylalanine, the CDR3 counts 13 amino acids. The entry retains the CDR3 DNA only, 39 bases that are in frame from base 1. The trial excluded patients who had a history of autoimmune disease or were on systemic immunosuppression. In every dose cohort, peripheral blood was drawn for TCR sequencing at baseline, cycle 4 day 1, and cycle 7 day 1. Samples came from an open-label, multicenter, first-in-human phase I dose-escalation trial of ivuxolimab. Adults with locally advanced or metastatic head and neck squamous cell, hepatocellular, melanoma or renal cell carcinoma were enrolled in the trial. Before TCR sequencing, CD4+ and CD8+ T cells were separately sorted from peripheral blood.

Worth noting for this clone: Its antigen is currently not known. It has no much larger one-base neighbor in the sample; base qualities were not kept.

The source material was CD4+ or CD8+ T cells sorted from blood, sampled in a trial of the OX40 agonist ivuxolimab. The receptor comes from an adult with an advanced solid tumor such as melanoma, head and neck, liver or kidney cancer. The chain uses TRBV30 and TRBJ1-1; the D gene remains uncertain. Read as DNA, the sequence is TGTGCCTGGAGTGTGTTGGACCCCCCTGAAGCTTTCTTT. Its protein is CAWSVLDPPEAFF. Reference TRBV30 and TRBJ1-1 genes cover what lies past the CDR3, so the full variable domain is SQTIHQWPATLVQPVGSPLSLECTVEGTSNPNLYWYRQAAGRGLQLLFYSVGIGQISSEVPQNLSASRPQDRQFILSSKKLLLSDSGFYLCAWSVLDPPEAFFGQGTRLTVV.